The 30 T cell receptor beta chains listed next were all sequenced from one sample in a study of cytomegalovirus exposure and HLA in healthy donors. Use of 60 Vbeta and 13 Jbeta primers characterized the PCR. TCRdb's table, derived via immunoSEQ multiplex PCR, lists solely in-frame clones and lacks some. The sample consists of around 65,000 clones, roughly 75% of them appearing once. Sequenced sample: PBMCs. The receptors shown here come from a woman aged 25 to 39 in good health and CMV-seropositive.

V gene TRBV6-1 combines with J gene TRBJ2-3; D may be TRBD2 (7 bases). Germline V lookup: CDR1 MNHNS, CDR2 SASEGT. V shed 2 bases and J shed 2 bases, with 14 bases lying between them. The CDR3 extends over 16 amino acids. For the CDR3, the DNA is TGTGCCAGCAGTGAACGGGGGGCCCTTGACACAGATACGCAGTATTTT. Translating gives CASSERGALDTDTQYF.

This chain uses TRBV19 with TRBJ2-1, with D perhaps matching TRBD2 (5 bases). V lost 5 bases and J 9 bases, leaving 14 bases between the germline ends. This CDR3 has 13 amino acids. Germline assignment: CDR1 LNHDA and CDR2 SQIVND (reference sequence). This CDR3 is CASSPQSGTEQFF. Written as DNA, the CDR3 is TGTGCCAGTAGTCCCCAAAGCGGAACTGAGCAGTTCTTC.

This clone is a singleton in its sample. The rearrangement joins TRBV5-1 to TRBJ2-5; 8 nucleotides agree with TRBD1. Germline loops: CDR1 SGHRS, CDR2 YFSETQ. The length of the CDR3 is 15 residues. V lost 0 bases, J lost 3 bases, and 4 bases stayed unmatched. The CDR3 coding sequence is TGCGCCAGCAGCTTGGGGCAGACAGGGGAAGAGACCCAGTACTTC. Its protein is CASSLGQTGEETQYF.

This rearrangement joins TRBV20-1 to TRBJ2-7; D call uncertain. The CDR3 spans 10 residues. V was cut by 4 bases and J by 6 bases, with 7 bases left in between. Germline CDR1 is DFQATT and CDR2 is SNEGSKA (reference sequence). The CDR3 region has the DNA TGCAGTGCTATATCTCCCGAGCAGTACTTC. It encodes CSAISPEQYF.

The rearrangement links TRBV6-1 to TRBJ2-6; no firm D call. With 2 bases removed from V and 2 bases from J, the gap between germline ends came to 7 bases. Germline loops: CDR1 MNHNS, CDR2 SASEGT. The CDR3 loop spans 15 amino acids. CDR3 in amino acids: CASSELRAGANVLTF. As DNA, the CDR3 is TGTGCCAGCAGTGAACTACGGGCTGGGGCCAACGTCCTGACTTTC.

Remarks on this clone: Different DNA sequences within this sample yield the same CDR3. The chain uses TRBV19 and TRBJ1-2; D remains unclear. The ends were cut back, 5 bases at V and 0 bases at J, with 10 bases in the middle. From germline, CDR1 is LNHDA and CDR2 SQIVND (reference sequence). This CDR3 has 14 residues. CDR3 nucleotides: TGTGCCAGTAGTGGCCAGGCCACTAACTATGGCTACACCTTC. Protein: CASSGQATNYGYTF.

The chain joins TRBV19 to TRBJ1-4, with D tentatively TRBD1 (6 bases). There are 16 residues in the CDR3. V was trimmed by 3 bases and J by 8 bases, leaving 19 bases between them. The germline gives CDR1 LNHDA, CDR2 SQIVND (reference sequence). CDR3 nucleotide sequence: TGTGCCAGTAGTATGCAGGGGATACGACCGAGGGAAAAACTGTTTTTT. It codes for CASSMQGIRPREKLFF.

This clone has a single count. The chain uses TRBV6-1 and TRBJ1-6; 8 bases map to TRBD1. J gave up 8 bases and V 3 bases, and 9 bases lay outside the gene matches. This CDR3 contains 16 residues. CDR1 and CDR2 from the germline V gene are MNHNS and SASEGT. CDR3 protein: CASSERGRTGHSPLHF. The CDR3 DNA reads TGTGCCAGCAGTGAGAGGGGGAGGACAGGGCATTCACCCCTCCACTTT.

The CDR3 here is CASSERGASSYNEQFF. The CDR3 region has the DNA TGTGCCAGCAGTGAACGGGGGGCTAGTTCCTACAATGAGCAGTTCTTC. The chain is built from TRBV2 and TRBJ2-1; a possible D gene is TRBD2 (7 bases). The germline V and J ends were trimmed by 2 bases and 1 base, with 12 bases remaining between them. Germline assignment: CDR1 SNHLY and CDR2 FYNNEI. This CDR3 has 16 amino acids.

The V gene is TRBV5-8, the J gene TRBJ2-1; 7 bases match TRBD2. Germline-derived CDR1 and CDR2 are SGHTS and YDEGEE. The CDR3 is made up of 15 amino acids. V shed 3 bases, J shed 0 bases, and the junction held 3 bases outside the gene matches. The CDR3 coding sequence is TGTGCCAGCAGCTCTAGCGGACTCTCCTACAATGAGCAGTTCTTC. Translating it yields CASSSSGLSYNEQFF.

The CDR3 DNA follows: TGCGCCAGCAGCCAAGATGGGGCCCCCACAGCGGGAGCCTACAATGAGCAGTTCTTC. Translated: CASSQDGAPTAGAYNEQFF. This chain connects TRBV4-3 to TRBJ2-1; 8 bases align to TRBD2. V lost 0 bases to trimming and J lost 2 bases; unmatched junction nucleotides: 12. The length of the CDR3 is 19 residues. CDR1 and CDR2 from the germline V gene are LGHNA and YSLEER.

The chain combines TRBV19 with TRBJ1-5, with D uncertain. Germline assignment: CDR1 LNHDA and CDR2 SQIVND (reference sequence). This CDR3 is built from 12 residues. The V and J ends lost 7 bases and 6 bases respectively, with 10 bases between them. The CDR3 bases are TGTGCCAGTAAGGCGTGGAGTCAGCCCCAGCATTTT. Protein sequence: CASKAWSQPQHF.

The chain employs TRBV6-5 and TRBJ1-2; a possible D gene is TRBD1 (5 bases). The CDR3 totals 14 residues. Germline V gives CDR1 MNHEY, CDR2 SVGAGI. V was trimmed by 6 bases and J by 8 bases, leaving 19 bases between them. The CDR3: CASRPHDRTRGYTF. The CDR3 region has the DNA TGTGCCAGCAGACCTCACGACAGAACGCGGGGCTACACCTTC.

The chain links TRBV30 to TRBJ1-6; TRBD1 matches 9 bases. Germline lookup yields CDR1 GTSNPN and CDR2 SVGIG (reference sequence). Trimming took 5 bases from V and 7 from J; bases not matched to a gene: 6. The length of the CDR3 is 14 residues. As DNA, the CDR3 is TGTGCCTGGGCCCCGGGACAGGGAAATTCACCCCTCCACTTT. It is translated as CAWAPGQGNSPLHF.

This chain joins TRBV6-5 and TRBJ1-5; the D gene is possibly TRBD1 (5 bases). Trimming left V 6 bases short and J 5 bases short, with 11 bases between. CDR1 and CDR2 from the germline V gene are MNHEY and SVGAGI. This CDR3 spans 13 amino acids. This CDR3 reads CASRSGIDQPQHF. The CDR3, as DNA: TGTGCCAGCAGATCAGGGATCGATCAGCCCCAGCATTTT.

The chain uses TRBV5-6 and TRBJ2-3, with TRBD1 matching 8 bases. The CDR3 is 15 residues long. CDR1 SGHDT and CDR2 YYEEEE come from the germline V gene. The V and J ends lost 0 bases and 4 bases, in that order; junction bases with no gene match: 4. DNA of the CDR3: TGTGCCAGCAGCTTGGACAGGGGGGTGTCAGATACGCAGTATTTT. This codes for CASSLDRGVSDTQYF.

About this clone itself: The CDR3 does not close with the conserved phenylalanine or tryptophan, likely indicating a read error. Because the CDR3's place on the DNA is in doubt, the DNA is left out and the CDR3 is given as listed by TCRdb. This sequence joins TRBV30 and TRBJ2-7; no DNA check was done on the table's D call, TRBD2. The CDR3 is 13 amino acids long, termini counted. Germline assignment: CDR1 GTSNPN and CDR2 SVGIG (reference sequence). The CDR3 region is CAWSAGLAGGPHL.

The chain has TRBV2 and TRBJ2-2; no reliable D call. Germline-derived CDR1 and CDR2 are SNHLY and FYNNEI. The V end lost 6 bases, the J end lost 6 bases, and 14 bases lay between the germline ends. The length of the CDR3 is 14 residues. The CDR3 DNA reads as TGTGCCAGCAGCCGCCGAGATGTAGCCGGGGAGCTGTTTTTT. It encodes CASSRRDVAGELFF.

The chain links TRBV5-8 to TRBJ2-4; weak D call: TRBD1 (6 bases). The CDR3 covers 14 residues. With 0 bases removed from V and 4 bases from J, the gap between germline ends came to 8 bases. From germline, CDR1 is SGHTS and CDR2 YDEGEE. The CDR3 reads CASSLDTGKNIQYF. The CDR3 DNA follows: TGTGCCAGCAGCTTGGATACAGGGAAAAACATTCAGTACTTC.

The V call is TRBV7-2, the J call TRBJ1-1; 7 nucleotides align to TRBD1. Germline-derived CDR1 and CDR2 are SGHTA and FQGNSA. Trimming at V came to 5 bases and at J to 1 base, leaving 4 bases not matched to a gene. The CDR3 spans 14 residues. CDR3 bases: TGTGCCAGCAGCCCAAACAGGGGGAACACTGAAGCTTTCTTT. It codes for CASSPNRGNTEAFF.

The rearrangement joins TRBV6-6 to TRBJ2-5; 9 positions match TRBD2. Germline trimming cut 6 bases from V and 2 bases from J; bases unmatched to any gene: 10. CDR1 is MNHNY and CDR2 is SVGAGI in the germline V gene (reference sequence). The CDR3 has 16 amino acids. In DNA form, the CDR3 reads TGTGCCAGCAGACCCTTCGGACTAGCGCAACAAGAGACCCAGTACTTC. It specifies CASRPFGLAQQETQYF.

This clone showed up many times. The chain recombines TRBV9 with TRBJ2-7; 10 nucleotides agree with TRBD1. CDR1 is SGDLS, CDR2 YYNGEE, per germline. The V and J ends lost 2 bases and 3 bases, in that order; junction bases with no gene match: 20. There are 20 residues in the CDR3. The CDR3 loop reads CASSVSGTGVGAGRDYEQYF. As DNA, the CDR3 is TGTGCCAGCAGCGTTTCCGGGACAGGGGTCGGAGCGGGCAGAGACTACGAGCAGTACTTC.

This clone has ten or more counts. The chain couples TRBV7-3 to TRBJ1-5; tentative D call: TRBD1 (6 bases). Germline assignment: CDR1 SGHTA and CDR2 FQGTGA. This CDR3 is built from 16 residues. Trimming cost V 4 bases and J 0 bases, with 13 bases left between them. The CDR3 coding sequence is TGTGCCAGCAGCTCAAACAGGGACTATAGCAATCAGCCCCAGCATTTT. Its translation: CASSSNRDYSNQPQHF.

The rearrangement uses TRBV18 and TRBJ1-5, with D tentatively TRBD1 (6 bases). This CDR3 has 15 residues. V dropped 5 bases and J dropped 1 base, with 12 bases sitting between them. Germline CDR1 and CDR2: KGHSH and LQKENI. CDR3 in amino acids: CASSGSGQSNQPQHF. DNA for the CDR3: TGTGCCAGCTCAGGCTCAGGACAGAGCAATCAGCCCCAGCATTTT.

The chain links TRBV15 to TRBJ1-1; D may be TRBD1 (6 bases). The germline gives CDR1 LNHNV, CDR2 YYDKDF (reference sequence). This CDR3 has 14 residues. The ends were cut back, 4 bases at V and 0 bases at J, with 9 bases in the middle. In DNA, the CDR3 is TGTGCCACCAGCATTGGGACACTGAACACTGAAGCTTTCTTT. It codes for CATSIGTLNTEAFF.

V gene TRBV18 combines with J gene TRBJ1-2, with D possibly being TRBD1 (5 bases). The CDR3 loop spans 15 amino acids. Trimming shortened V by 4 bases and J by 6 bases, and 18 bases separated the two germline ends. Looked up from germline, CDR1 is KGHSH and CDR2 is LQKENI. The CDR3: CASSLSYAREDGYTF. DNA for the CDR3: TGTGCCAGCTCACTGAGCTATGCCAGGGAGGATGGCTACACCTTC.

The chain has TRBV4-1 and TRBJ1-2; 8 bases are a match to TRBD1. The germline CDR1 and CDR2 sequences are MGHRA and YSYEKL. The CDR3 spans 16 residues. V trimming: 1 base; J trimming: 6 bases; junction bases outside the gene matches: 10. CDR3 bases: TGCGCCAGCAGCCAAGTGCCAGGGGGCGTTGTGGATGGCTACACCTTC. As protein: CASSQVPGGVVDGYTF.

J is TRBJ2-1 and V is TRBV4-2; 9 positions agree with TRBD1. Per the germline V gene, CDR1 is LGHNA and CDR2 is YNFKEQ. V was clipped by 0 bases and J by 12 bases; unmatched bases: 6. The CDR3 covers 14 residues. DNA for the CDR3: TGTGCCAGCAGCCAAGATGTTCAGACAGGGGGGCAGTTCTTC. Its protein product is CASSQDVQTGGQFF.

V usage is TRBV14 and J usage is TRBJ1-1; the D gene is possibly TRBD1 (6 bases). The germline V gene has CDR1 SGHDN and CDR2 FVKESK. This CDR3 contains 14 residues. V was clipped by 6 bases and J by 5 bases, with 16 bases between them. CDR3 coding DNA: TGTGCCAGCAGTCTTACCAGGGGAGCGACTGAAGCTTTCTTT. Translating it yields CASSLTRGATEAFF.

This clone has a handful of counts. The junction departs from germline at one end; a sequencing error may be responsible. The chain combines TRBV7-7 with TRBJ2-3, with unresolved D. The CDR3 extends over 15 amino acids. The germline V gene encodes CDR1 SSHAT and CDR2 FNYEAQ (reference sequence). CDR3 sequence: CASSLDGAQTDTQYF. CDR3 nucleotides: TGTGCTAGCAGCTTAGATGGAGCGCAGACAGATACGCAGTATTTT.